This TCR beta chain is from a study of spatial heterogeneity in lung cancer. Study overall: The average appearance count of each unique TCR and UMI combination in raw reads was more than nine.

TCRdb analysed the 5' RACE reads with MiXCR anew, one entry per CDR3 protein. The sample holds tens of thousands of distinct CDR3 sequences, roughly 12% seen once. Time point reported: sample taken at primary tumor resection. Researchers sequenced whole RNA taken from tumor, nontumor lung or frozen PBMC without sorting. This clonotype was seen a few times. The clonotype comes from a male donor with early-stage non-small cell lung cancer. This specimen was PBMCs, taken at surgery.

As DNA, the CDR3 is TGTGCCAGCAGCTTCGACGGCAATCAGCCCCAGCATTTT. Its protein product is CASSFDGNQPQHF. The J gene is TRBJ1-5, the V gene TRBV7-9; no definite D call. Germline loops: CDR1 SEHNR, CDR2 FQNEAQ (reference sequence). Trimming left V 3 bases short and J 2 bases short, with 5 bases between. The CDR3 has 13 residues.